These T cell receptor beta chains were read from a single sample in a study of regulatory T cells in long-lasting Graves disease. One entry per CDR3 protein results from TCRdb running MiXCR on the multiplex PCR reads. The table includes about 430,000 distinct CDR3 sequences, 21% detected once. Sequences were derived from peripheral blood mononuclear cells (PBMCs), sampled when the disease was refractory, from a patient treated with antithyroid drugs. The receptors originated from a female donor with Graves disease. Both conserved end residues are part of each CDR3. Each record gives: clone size, J gene, V gene, D gene, CDR3 protein, CDR3 DNA. A D gene is named only where the DNA matches it firmly. Size is stated for part of the rows, as once, few or many counts, or as a class when the clone is expanded.

.	TRBJ2-7	TRBV29-1	.	CSCISRGFPNEQYF	TGCAGCTGTATAAGCAGGGGATTCCCCAACGAGCAGTACTTC
many	TRBJ1-1	TRBV6-2/TRBV6-3	.	CASSERWGGVTTEAFF	TGTGCCAGCAGTGAGCGGTGGGGCGGGGTAACAACTGAAGCTTTCTTT
few	TRBJ2-7	TRBV20-1	TRBD1	CSAWETGTVYEQYF	TGCAGTGCTTGGGAGACAGGGACCGTCTACGAGCAGTACTTC
few	TRBJ1-1	TRBV7-3	.	CASSLTPDMNTEAFF	TGTGCCAGCAGCTTAACTCCGGACATGAACACTGAAGCTTTCTTT
.	TRBJ1-1	TRBV20-1	.	CSAWDRENTEAFF	TGCAGTGCTTGGGACCGAGAGAACACTGAAGCTTTCTTT
.	TRBJ2-7	TRBV20-1	TRBD1	CSVGTGSSYEQYF	TGCAGTGTCGGGACAGGTTCTTCCTACGAGCAGTACTTC
many	TRBJ2-7	TRBV11-2	.	CASSYDAYEQYF	TGTGCCAGCAGCTATGACGCCTACGAGCAGTACTTC
few	TRBJ1-5	TRBV6-2/TRBV6-3	.	CASSFGGYSNQPQHF	TGTGCCAGCAGTTTCGGGGGCTATAGCAATCAGCCCCAGCATTTT
many	TRBJ1-6	TRBV27	TRBD1	CATRTGDNSPLHF	TGTGCCACTCGGACAGGGGATAATTCACCCCTCCACTTT
.	TRBJ2-1	TRBV7-9	.	CASSLERERMQFF	TGTGCCAGCAGCTTAGAACGGGAGCGTATGCAGTTCTTC
many	TRBJ1-1	TRBV10-3	.	CAISEGGTEAFF	TGTGCCATCAGTGAGGGGGGCACTGAAGCTTTCTTT
.	TRBJ2-7	TRBV19	.	CASSRLVSYEQYF	TGTGCCAGTAGCCGACTGGTTTCCTACGAGCAGTACTTC
once	TRBJ2-6	TRBV6-2/TRBV6-3	TRBD1	CASSRKSSDRLAGANVPTF	TGTGCCAGCAGTCGCAAATCCTCGGACAGGCTCGCTGGGGCCAACGTCCCGACTTTC
.	TRBJ1-1	TRBV4-1	.	CASSQAGVVYTEAFF	TGCGCCAGCAGCCAAGCAGGAGTGGTGTACACTGAAGCTTTCTTT
many	TRBJ2-5	TRBV24-1	TRBD1	CATSDFVTGVETQYF	TGTGCCACCAGTGATTTCGTGACAGGGGTGGAGACCCAGTACTTC
many	TRBJ2-7	TRBV28	TRBD2	CASSLGGLAQQYF	TGTGCCAGCAGTTTGGGGGGACTAGCGCAGCAGTACTTC
few	TRBJ2-7	TRBV19	.	CASGLRSLYEQYF	TGTGCCAGTGGCCTGAGGTCCCTCTACGAGCAGTACTTC
once	TRBJ2-5	TRBV5-1	TRBD2	CASSLGTSQETQYF	TGCGCCAGCAGCTTGGGGACTAGCCAGGAGACCCAGTACTTC
many	TRBJ1-5	TRBV10-3	.	CAISELADQPQHF	TGTGCCATCAGTGAGCTTGCGGATCAGCCCCAGCATTTT
.	TRBJ2-5	TRBV6-1	.	CASSHEAQETQYF	TGTGCCAGCAGTCACGAGGCCCAAGAGACCCAGTACTTC
.	TRBJ2-7	TRBV7-8	TRBD1	CASSTRQGTGDEQYF	TGTGCCAGCAGCACTCGACAGGGAACCGGGGACGAGCAGTACTTC
few	TRBJ1-5	TRBV10-3	.	CAIRETDDSNQPQHF	TGTGCCATCCGAGAGACGGATGATAGCAATCAGCCCCAGCATTTT
many	TRBJ2-5	TRBV28	.	CASSSPRGRETQYF	TGTGCCAGCAGCTCACCCAGGGGACGAGAGACCCAGTACTTC
many	TRBJ2-5	TRBV18	.	CASSPVAGEETQYF	TGTGCCAGCTCACCGGTCGCAGGGGAGGAGACCCAGTACTTC
many	TRBJ1-1	TRBV10-3	.	CAISAGLELNTEAFF	TGTGCCATCAGTGCCGGTCTGGAATTGAACACTGAAGCTTTCTTT
many	TRBJ1-5	TRBV20-1	.	CSAKGPERDQPQHF	TGCAGTGCGAAAGGACCTGAAAGGGATCAGCCCCAGCATTTT
.	TRBJ2-1	TRBV6-9	.	CASSYDSTHNEQFF	TGTGCCAGCAGTTACGACAGCACCCACAATGAGCAGTTCTTC
many	TRBJ2-4	TRBV20-1	TRBD1	CSATPGTGGNIQYF	TGCAGTGCTACCCCCGGGACAGGGGGGAACATTCAGTACTTC
many	TRBJ2-2	TRBV30	.	CAWSFNPNTGELFF	TGTGCCTGGAGTTTCAACCCGAACACCGGGGAGCTGTTTTTT
few	TRBJ2-7	TRBV15	.	CATSRGLLTYEQYF	TGTGCCACCAGCAGGGGACTTCTGACCTACGAGCAGTACTTC